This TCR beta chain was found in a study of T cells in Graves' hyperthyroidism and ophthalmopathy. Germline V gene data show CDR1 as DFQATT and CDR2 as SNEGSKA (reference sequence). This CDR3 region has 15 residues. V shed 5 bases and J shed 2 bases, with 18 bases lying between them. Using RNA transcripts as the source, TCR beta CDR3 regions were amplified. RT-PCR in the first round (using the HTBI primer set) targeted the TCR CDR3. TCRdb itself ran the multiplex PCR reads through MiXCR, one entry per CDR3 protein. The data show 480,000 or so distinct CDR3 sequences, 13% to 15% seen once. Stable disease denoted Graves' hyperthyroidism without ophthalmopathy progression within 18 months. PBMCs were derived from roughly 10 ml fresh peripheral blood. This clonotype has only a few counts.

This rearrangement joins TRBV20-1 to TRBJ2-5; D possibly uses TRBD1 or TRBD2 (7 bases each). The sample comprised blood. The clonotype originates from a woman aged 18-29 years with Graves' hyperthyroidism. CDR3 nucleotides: TGCAGTGCTCTGGGTGGGAGGGGGCCTCAAGAGACCCAGTACTTC. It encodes CSALGGRGPQETQYF.